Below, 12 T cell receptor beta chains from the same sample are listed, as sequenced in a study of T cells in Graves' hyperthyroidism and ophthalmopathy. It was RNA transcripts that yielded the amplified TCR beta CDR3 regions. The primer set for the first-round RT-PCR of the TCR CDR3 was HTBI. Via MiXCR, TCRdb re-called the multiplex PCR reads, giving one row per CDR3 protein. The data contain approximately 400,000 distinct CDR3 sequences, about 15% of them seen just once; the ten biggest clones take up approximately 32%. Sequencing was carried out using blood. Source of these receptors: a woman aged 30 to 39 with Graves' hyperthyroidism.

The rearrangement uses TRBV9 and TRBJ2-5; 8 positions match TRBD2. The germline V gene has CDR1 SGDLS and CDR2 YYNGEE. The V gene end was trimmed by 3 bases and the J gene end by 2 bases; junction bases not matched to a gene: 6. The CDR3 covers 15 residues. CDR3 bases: TGTGCCAGCAGCGCGGCTAGCGGGCCGCAAGAGACCCAGTACTTC. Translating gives CASSAASGPQETQYF.

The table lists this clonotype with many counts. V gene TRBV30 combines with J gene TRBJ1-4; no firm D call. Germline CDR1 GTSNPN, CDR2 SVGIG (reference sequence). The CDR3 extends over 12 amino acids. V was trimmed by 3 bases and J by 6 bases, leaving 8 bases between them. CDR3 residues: CAWRSVDEKLFF. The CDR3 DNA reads TGTGCCTGGAGGTCGGTCGATGAAAAACTGTTTTTT.

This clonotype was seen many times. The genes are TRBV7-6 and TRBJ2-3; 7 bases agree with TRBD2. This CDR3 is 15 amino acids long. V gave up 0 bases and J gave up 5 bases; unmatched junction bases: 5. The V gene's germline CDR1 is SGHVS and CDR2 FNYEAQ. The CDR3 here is CASSLAPSGIDTQYF. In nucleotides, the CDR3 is TGTGCCAGCAGCTTAGCGCCTAGCGGAATAGATACGCAGTATTTT.

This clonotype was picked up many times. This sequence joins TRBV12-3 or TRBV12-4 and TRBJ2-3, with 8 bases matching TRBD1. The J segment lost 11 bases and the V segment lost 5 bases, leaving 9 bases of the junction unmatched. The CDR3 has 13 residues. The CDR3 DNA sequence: TGTGCCAGCAGTCCAACAGGACAGGGCGGGCAGTATTTT. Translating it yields CASSPTGQGGQYF.

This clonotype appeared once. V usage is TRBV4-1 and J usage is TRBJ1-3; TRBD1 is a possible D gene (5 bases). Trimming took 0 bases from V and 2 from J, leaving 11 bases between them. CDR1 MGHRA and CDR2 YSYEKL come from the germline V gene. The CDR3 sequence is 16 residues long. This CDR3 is CASSQDGRGPGNTIYF. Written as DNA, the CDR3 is TGCGCCAGCAGCCAAGATGGGAGGGGACCTGGAAACACCATATATTTT.

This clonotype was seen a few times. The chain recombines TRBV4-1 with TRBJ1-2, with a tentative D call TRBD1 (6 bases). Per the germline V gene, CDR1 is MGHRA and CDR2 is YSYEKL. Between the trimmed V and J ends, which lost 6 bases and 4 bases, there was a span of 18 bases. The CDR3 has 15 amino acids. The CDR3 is CASSRGAGEGYGYTF. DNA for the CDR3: TGCGCCAGCAGTCGGGGGGCGGGGGAGGGCTATGGCTACACCTTC.

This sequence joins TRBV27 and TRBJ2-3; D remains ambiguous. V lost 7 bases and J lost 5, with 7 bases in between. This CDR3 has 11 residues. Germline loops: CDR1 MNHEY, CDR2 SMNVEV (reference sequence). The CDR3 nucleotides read TGTGCCAGCACCCTGGGAGATACGCAGTATTTT. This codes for CASTLGDTQYF.

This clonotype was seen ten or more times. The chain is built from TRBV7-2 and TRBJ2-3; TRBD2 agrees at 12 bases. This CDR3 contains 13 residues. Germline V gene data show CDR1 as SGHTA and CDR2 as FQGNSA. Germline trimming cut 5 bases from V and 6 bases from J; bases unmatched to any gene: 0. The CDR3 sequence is CASSGLAGDTQYF. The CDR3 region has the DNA TGTGCCAGCAGCGGACTAGCGGGGGATACGCAGTATTTT.

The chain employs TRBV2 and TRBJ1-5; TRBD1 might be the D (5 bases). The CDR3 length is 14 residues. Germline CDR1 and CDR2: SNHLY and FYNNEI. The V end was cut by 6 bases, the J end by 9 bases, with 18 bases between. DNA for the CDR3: TGTGCCAGCAGCGAGGGGCTCCGGGGCTCGCCCCAGCATTTT. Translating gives CASSEGLRGSPQHF.

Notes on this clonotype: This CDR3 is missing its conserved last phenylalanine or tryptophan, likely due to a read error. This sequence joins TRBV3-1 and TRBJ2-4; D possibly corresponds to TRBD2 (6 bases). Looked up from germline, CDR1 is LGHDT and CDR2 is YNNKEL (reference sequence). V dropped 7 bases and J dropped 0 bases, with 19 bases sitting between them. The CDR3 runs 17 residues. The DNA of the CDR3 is TGTGCCAGCACCCCAAGAATGGGGGACTTAGCCAAAAACATTCAGTACCTC. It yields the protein CASTPRMGDLAKNIQYL.

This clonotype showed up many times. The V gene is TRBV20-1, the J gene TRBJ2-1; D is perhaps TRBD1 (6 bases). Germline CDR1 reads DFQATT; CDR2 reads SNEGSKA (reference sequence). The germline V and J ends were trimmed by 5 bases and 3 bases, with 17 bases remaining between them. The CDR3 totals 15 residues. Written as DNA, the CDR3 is TGCAGTGCTCAGAGATCACAGGGCGGCTACAATGAGCAGTTCTTC. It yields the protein CSAQRSQGGYNEQFF.

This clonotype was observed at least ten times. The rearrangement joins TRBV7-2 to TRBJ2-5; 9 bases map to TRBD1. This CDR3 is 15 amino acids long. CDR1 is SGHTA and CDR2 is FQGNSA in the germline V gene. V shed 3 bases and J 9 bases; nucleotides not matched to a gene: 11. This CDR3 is CASSFGGRDREAQYF. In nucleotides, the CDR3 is TGTGCCAGCAGCTTTGGTGGCCGGGACAGGGAAGCCCAGTACTTC.